One and the same sample provided the 21 T cell receptor beta chains below, sequenced in a study of cytomegalovirus exposure and HLA in healthy donors. Vbeta (60) and Jbeta (13) primers were used in the PCR. Sequencing used immunoSEQ multiplex PCR; TCRdb keeps in-frame clones, though not all of them. The sample consists of about 31,000 clones, approximately 47% of them appearing once. The sequencing sample was made of PBMCs. The receptors originated from a woman aged 50 to 65 in good health and CMV-seronegative.

V gene TRBV7-9 combines with J gene TRBJ2-3; D unresolved. This CDR3 is 15 amino acids long. Per the germline V gene, CDR1 is SEHNR and CDR2 is FQNEAQ (reference sequence). Trimming left V 8 bases short and J 0 bases short, with 15 bases between. The CDR3 is CASYLVQASTDTQYF. CDR3 nucleotide sequence: TGTGCCAGCTACTTAGTTCAGGCTAGCACAGATACGCAGTATTTT.

This clone came up a few times. This chain links TRBV6-6 with TRBJ2-7; 8 bases align to TRBD1. The length of the CDR3 is 16 residues. Germline loops: CDR1 MNHNY, CDR2 SVGAGI (reference sequence). V lost 0 bases to trimming and J lost 2 bases; unmatched junction nucleotides: 6. CDR3 coding DNA: TGTGCCAGCAGTTACTCGGGGGGACAGGAGCCCTACGAGCAGTACTTC. Protein sequence: CASSYSGGQEPYEQYF.

The V gene is TRBV2, the J gene TRBJ2-3, with D hard to call. The V end lost 8 bases, the J end lost 6 bases, and 21 bases lay between the germline ends. The germline V gene has CDR1 SNHLY and CDR2 FYNNEI. The CDR3 sequence is 15 residues long. CDR3 region: CASGSLRNLGDTQYF. DNA for the CDR3: TGTGCCAGCGGATCTCTCCGAAACCTCGGGGATACGCAGTATTTT.

CDR3 DNA: TGTGCCAGCAGCTCCCGGACACGTGAGACCCAGTACTTC. Amino acid sequence: CASSSRTRETQYF. The chain employs TRBV5-8 and TRBJ2-5; D perhaps matches TRBD1 (5 bases). Germline lookup yields CDR1 SGHTS and CDR2 YDEGEE. Trimming took off 3 bases at V and 5 bases at J, with 11 bases between the two ends. The CDR3 is 13 residues long.

This clone was seen only a few times. The gene calls are TRBV30 and TRBJ1-2, with TRBD1 matching over 8 bases. V dropped 3 bases and J dropped 5; count of bases not matched to a gene: 8. The CDR3 covers 14 residues. The germline V gene has CDR1 GTSNPN and CDR2 SVGIG (reference sequence). The CDR3 loop is CAWRGEDRDYGYTF. CDR3 DNA sequence: TGTGCCTGGAGGGGCGAGGACAGGGATTATGGCTACACCTTC.

This clone was detected a few times. The genes are TRBV25-1 and TRBJ2-5, with TRBD1 identical over 7 bases. Germline CDR1 is MGHDK and CDR2 is SYGVNS. CDR3 length: 15 amino acids. The V segment lost 6 bases and the J segment 5 bases; nucleotides outside the gene matches: 12. CDR3 residues: CASRNQQGRGETQYF. The CDR3 DNA sequence: TGTGCCAGCAGAAATCAACAGGGCAGGGGGGAGACCCAGTACTTC.

This clone was seen a handful of times. The rearrangement joins TRBV5-1 to TRBJ2-1; 7 positions match TRBD2. The CDR3 spans 15 residues. V gave up 3 bases and J gave up 6 bases; unmatched junction bases: 9. Germline V gene data show CDR1 as SGHRS and CDR2 as YFSETQ. This CDR3 is CASSSTSEGPNEQFF. CDR3 in DNA: TGCGCCAGCAGCTCTACTAGCGAGGGGCCCAATGAGCAGTTCTTC.

The chain carries TRBV28 and TRBJ1-1, with 10 bases identical to TRBD1. The V segment lost 5 bases and the J segment 2 bases; nucleotides outside the gene matches: 8. Germline CDR1 is MDHEN and CDR2 is SYDVKM. The length of the CDR3 is 16 residues. Written as DNA, the CDR3 is TGTGCCAGCAGTCACGGGACAGGGGAATTAAACACTGAAGCTTTCTTT. Its translation is CASSHGTGELNTEAFF.

This clone appeared a few times. CDR3 protein: CASSGQHGETQYF. The CDR3 bases are TGTGCCAGTAGTGGTCAGCACGGGGAGACCCAGTACTTC. The rearrangement joins TRBV19 to TRBJ2-5; the D is unclear. Germline CDR1 is LNHDA and CDR2 is SQIVND (reference sequence). The CDR3 sequence is 13 residues long. V dropped 5 bases and J dropped 5 bases, with 12 bases sitting between them. Complete variable domain (other parts from reference TRBV19 and TRBJ2-5): DGGITQSPKYLFRKEGQNVTLSCEQNLNHDAMYWYRQDPGQGLRLIYYSQIVNDFQKGDIAEGYSVSREKKESFPLTVTSAQKNPTAFYLCASSGQHGETQYFGPGTRLLVL.

The sample holds a few counts of this clone. The chain carries TRBV2 and TRBJ1-6; D unresolved. Looked up from germline, CDR1 is SNHLY and CDR2 is FYNNEI. V lost 1 base and J 5 bases, leaving 9 bases between the germline ends. The CDR3 spans 15 residues. Written as DNA, the CDR3 is TGTGCCAGCAGTGAAGAGGGAGGGAATAATTCACCCCTCCACTTT. Translated: CASSEEGGNNSPLHF.

J is TRBJ2-2 and V is TRBV6-5, with 8 bases identical to TRBD2. The trim removed 2 bases at V and 4 bases at J, leaving 3 bases unmatched. This CDR3 is 15 amino acids long. Germline values: CDR1 MNHEY, CDR2 SVGAGI. The CDR3 DNA reads TGTGCCAGCAGTTACGTACTAGCGGTCACCGGGGAGCTGTTTTTT. Translated: CASSYVLAVTGELFF.

The gene calls are TRBV7-9 and TRBJ2-2; no reliable D call. Germline loops: CDR1 SEHNR, CDR2 FQNEAQ (reference sequence). V was cut by 5 bases and J by 1 base, with 11 bases left in between. The CDR3 runs 15 residues. CDR3 coding DNA: TGTGCCAGCAGCCCCCGGGTGGTGAACACCGGGGAGCTGTTTTTT. Its translation is CASSPRVVNTGELFF. Using reference TRBV7-9 and TRBJ2-2 for the parts outside the CDR3, the full variable domain is DTGVSQNPRHKITKRGQNVTFRCDPISEHNRLYWYRQTLGQGPEFLTYFQNEAQLEKSRLLSDRFSAERPKGSFSTLEIQRTEQGDSAMYLCASSPRVVNTGELFFGEGSRLTVL.

This clone was found a few times. The gene calls are TRBV7-6 and TRBJ2-1; TRBD2 matches 7 bases. With V trimmed by 4 bases and J by 4 bases, 10 bases remained unmatched. The CDR3 length is 16 residues. From germline, CDR1 is SGHVS and CDR2 FNYEAQ. The CDR3 DNA follows: TGTGCCAGCAGCTCACAATCCGGGACTACGTACAATGAGCAGTTCTTC. Its protein is CASSSQSGTTYNEQFF. Filled out from reference TRBV7-6 and TRBJ2-1, the complete variable domain reads GAGVSQSPRYKVTKRGQDVALRCDPISGHVSLYWYRQALGQGPEFLTYFNYEAQQDKSGLPNDRFSAERPEGSISTLTIQRTEQRDSAMYRCASSSQSGTTYNEQFFGPGTRLTVL.

The V gene is TRBV7-9, the J gene TRBJ2-2, with 10 nucleotides matching TRBD1. J was trimmed by 1 base and V by 5 bases; bases with no gene match: 10. CDR3 length: 18 residues. Germline lookup yields CDR1 SEHNR and CDR2 FQNEAQ (reference sequence). The CDR3 DNA sequence: TGTGCCAGCAGCACCCCGACAGGGGGCCTCTTGAACACCGGGGAGCTGTTTTTT. Translated: CASSTPTGGLLNTGELFF. Combining the CDR3 with reference TRBV7-9 and TRBJ2-2 gives the whole variable domain DTGVSQNPRHKITKRGQNVTFRCDPISEHNRLYWYRQTLGQGPEFLTYFQNEAQLEKSRLLSDRFSAERPKGSFSTLEIQRTEQGDSAMYLCASSTPTGGLLNTGELFFGEGSRLTVL.

This clone was seen only a few times. This chain links TRBV25-1 with TRBJ2-3; the match to TRBD1 covers 8 bases. This CDR3 spans 13 amino acids. Germline CDR1 and CDR2: MGHDK and SYGVNS. J gave up 5 bases and V 8 bases, and 6 bases lay outside the gene matches. The CDR3 spells CASRGQGGDTQYF. The CDR3 DNA reads as TGTGCCAGCCGCGGACAGGGAGGAGATACGCAGTATTTT. The complete variable domain, with remaining parts taken from reference TRBV25-1 and TRBJ2-3, reads EADIYQTPRYLVIGTGKKITLECSQTMGHDKMYWYQQDPGMELHLIHYSYGVNSTEKGDLSSESTVSRIRTEHFPLTLESARPSHTSQYLCASRGQGGDTQYFGPGTRLTVL.

The chain employs TRBV29-1 and TRBJ1-2, with no clear D. Germline V lookup: CDR1 SQVTM, CDR2 ANQGSEA. This CDR3 contains 11 residues. V was trimmed by 7 bases and J by 4 bases, leaving 10 bases between them. As DNA, the CDR3 is TGCAGCGCTGCAGACGGCTATGGCTACACCTTC. Translating it yields CSAADGYGYTF.

This clone came up a few times. The chain is built from TRBV5-1 and TRBJ2-5, with 7 bases lining up with TRBD1. CDR1 is SGHRS, CDR2 YFSETQ, per germline. V trimming: 0 bases; J trimming: 5 bases; junction bases outside the gene matches: 10. The CDR3 sequence is 16 residues long. The CDR3 DNA reads as TGCGCCAGCAGCTTGGAGGGGGCCACCACAGGGGAGACCCAGTACTTC. It is translated as CASSLEGATTGETQYF.

The chain combines TRBV28 with TRBJ2-1, with a possible D match to TRBD1 (6 bases). CDR1 and CDR2 from the germline V gene are MDHEN and SYDVKM. The V end was cut by 3 bases, the J end by 11 bases, with 11 bases between. The CDR3 spans 12 residues. In DNA form, the CDR3 reads TGTGCCAGCAGTTTTAAGTGGGGGCAGCAGTTCTTC. Translating it yields CASSFKWGQQFF.

A few counts support this clone. The genes are TRBV27 and TRBJ1-2; the D is unclear. Germline V CDR1 and CDR2: MNHEY, SMNVEV (reference sequence). CDR3 length: 13 amino acids. The V gene lost 6 bases and the J gene lost 5 bases, with 13 bases spanning the gap. The chain's CDR3 is CASSPSGGYGYTF. The CDR3 DNA reads TGTGCCAGCAGCCCCTCAGGAGGGTATGGCTACACCTTC.

This clone appeared a single time. This chain uses TRBV28 with TRBJ2-4; D perhaps matches TRBD1 (5 bases). CDR1 MDHEN and CDR2 SYDVKM come from the germline V gene. V lost 4 bases and J 0 bases, leaving 7 bases between the germline ends. The CDR3 loop spans 14 amino acids. For the CDR3, the DNA is TGTGCCAGCAGTTCGCAGGGAGCCAAAAACATTCAGTACTTC. As protein: CASSSQGAKNIQYF. Together with reference TRBV28 and TRBJ2-4, the CDR3 gives the full variable domain: DVKVTQSSRYLVKRTGEKVFLECVQDMDHENMFWYRQDPGLGLRLIYFSYDVKMKEKGDIPEGYSVSREKKERFSLILESASTNQTSMYLCASSSQGAKNIQYFGAGTRLSVL.

Points on this clone: Different DNA sequences within this sample yield the same CDR3. The CDR3 coding sequence is TGTGCCAGCAGCCGTACTAGCGGGTCTTACGAGCAGTACTTC. This gives the protein CASSRTSGSYEQYF. The genes are TRBV6-5 and TRBJ2-7; 9 bases align to TRBD2. Germline V gives CDR1 MNHEY, CDR2 SVGAGI. The CDR3 extends over 14 amino acids. Trimming took 6 bases from V and 4 from J; bases not matched to a gene: 7.